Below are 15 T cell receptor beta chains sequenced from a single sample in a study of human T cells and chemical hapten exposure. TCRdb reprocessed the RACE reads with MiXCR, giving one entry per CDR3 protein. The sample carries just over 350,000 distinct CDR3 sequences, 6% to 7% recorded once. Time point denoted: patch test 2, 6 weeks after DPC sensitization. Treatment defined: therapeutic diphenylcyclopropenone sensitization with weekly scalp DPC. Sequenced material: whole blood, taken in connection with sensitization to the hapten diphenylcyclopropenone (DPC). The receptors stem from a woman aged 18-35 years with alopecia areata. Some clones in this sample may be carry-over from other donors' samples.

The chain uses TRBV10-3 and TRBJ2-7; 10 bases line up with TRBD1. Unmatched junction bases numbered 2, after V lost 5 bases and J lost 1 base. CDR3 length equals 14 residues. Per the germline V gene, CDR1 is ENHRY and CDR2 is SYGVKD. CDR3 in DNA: TGTGCCATCAGTCGGGACAGGGGATCCTACGAGCAGTACTTC. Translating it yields CAISRDRGSYEQYF.

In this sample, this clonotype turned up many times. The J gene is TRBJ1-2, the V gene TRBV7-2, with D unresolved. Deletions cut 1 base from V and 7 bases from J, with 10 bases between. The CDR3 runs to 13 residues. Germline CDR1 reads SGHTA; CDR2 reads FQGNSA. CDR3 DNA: TGTGCCAGCAGCTTAGAAGCATGGGGTGGCTACACCTTC. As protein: CASSLEAWGGYTF.

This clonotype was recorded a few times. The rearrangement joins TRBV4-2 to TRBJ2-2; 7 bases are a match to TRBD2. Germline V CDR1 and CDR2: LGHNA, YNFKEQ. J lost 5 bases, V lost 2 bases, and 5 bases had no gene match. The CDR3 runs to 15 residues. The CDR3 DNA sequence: TGTGCCAGCAGCCAACGATCTAGCGGTACCGGGGAGCTGTTTTTT. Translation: CASSQRSSGTGELFF.

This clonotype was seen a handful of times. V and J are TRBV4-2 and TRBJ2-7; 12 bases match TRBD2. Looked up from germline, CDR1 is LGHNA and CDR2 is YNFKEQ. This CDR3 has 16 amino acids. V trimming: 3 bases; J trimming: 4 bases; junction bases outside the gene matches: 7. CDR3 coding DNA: TGTGCCAGCAGCCACCGACTAGCGGGGGATTCTTACGAGCAGTACTTC. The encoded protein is CASSHRLAGDSYEQYF.

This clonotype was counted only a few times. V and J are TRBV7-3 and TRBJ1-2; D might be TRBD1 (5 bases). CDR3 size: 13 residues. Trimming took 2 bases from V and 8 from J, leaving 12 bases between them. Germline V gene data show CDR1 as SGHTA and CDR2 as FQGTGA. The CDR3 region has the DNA TGTGCCAGCAGCTTACAGGGAGGGTCGGGCTACACCTTC. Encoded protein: CASSLQGGSGYTF.

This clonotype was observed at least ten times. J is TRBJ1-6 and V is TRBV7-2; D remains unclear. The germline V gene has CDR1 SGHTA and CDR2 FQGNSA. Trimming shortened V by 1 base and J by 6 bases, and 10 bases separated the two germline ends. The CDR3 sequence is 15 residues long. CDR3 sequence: CASSLEAGLNSPLHF. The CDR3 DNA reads TGTGCCAGCAGCTTAGAAGCTGGGCTTAATTCACCCCTCCACTTT.

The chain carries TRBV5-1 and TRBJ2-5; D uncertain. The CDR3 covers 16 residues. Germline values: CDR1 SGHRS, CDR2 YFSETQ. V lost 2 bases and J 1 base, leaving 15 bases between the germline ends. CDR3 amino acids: CASSFSTSQSQETQYF. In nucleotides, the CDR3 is TGCGCCAGCAGCTTTAGTACAAGTCAGTCCCAAGAGACCCAGTACTTC.

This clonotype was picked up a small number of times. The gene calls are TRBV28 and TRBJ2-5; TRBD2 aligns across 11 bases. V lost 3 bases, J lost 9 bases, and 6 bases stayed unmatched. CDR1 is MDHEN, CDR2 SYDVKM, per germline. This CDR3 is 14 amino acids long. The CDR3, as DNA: TGTGCCAGCAGTTTTCTAGCGGGGGGCCAATCCCAGTACTTC. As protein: CASSFLAGGQSQYF. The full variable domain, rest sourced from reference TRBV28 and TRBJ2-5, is DVKVTQSSRYLVKRTGEKVFLECVQDMDHENMFWYRQDPGLGLRLIYFSYDVKMKEKGDIPEGYSVSREKKERFSLILESASTNQTSMYLCASSFLAGGQSQYFGPGTRLLVL.

CDR3 nucleotides: TGTGCCAGCAGCCAGGGCCCGGAAGATACTGAAGCTTTCTTT. Translation gives CASSQGPEDTEAFF. The chain is built from TRBV11-3 and TRBJ1-1; possibly TRBD1 for D (5 bases). Germline CDR1 and CDR2: SGHNT and YENEEA. V lost 5 bases and J 5 bases, leaving 15 bases between the germline ends. The CDR3 sequence is 14 residues long.

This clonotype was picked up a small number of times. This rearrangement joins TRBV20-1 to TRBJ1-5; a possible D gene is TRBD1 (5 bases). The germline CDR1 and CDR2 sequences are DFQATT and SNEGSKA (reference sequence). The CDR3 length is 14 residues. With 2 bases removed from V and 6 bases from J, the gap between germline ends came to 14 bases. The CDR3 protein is CSARRGWGGQPQHF. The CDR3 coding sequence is TGCAGTGCTAGAAGGGGCTGGGGAGGTCAGCCCCAGCATTTT.

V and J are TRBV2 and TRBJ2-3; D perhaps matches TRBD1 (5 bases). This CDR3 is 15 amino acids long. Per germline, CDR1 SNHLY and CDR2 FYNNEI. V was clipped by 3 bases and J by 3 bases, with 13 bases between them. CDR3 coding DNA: TGTGCCAGCAGTGATGGTACCAGGGAAACAGATACGCAGTATTTT. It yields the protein CASSDGTRETDTQYF.

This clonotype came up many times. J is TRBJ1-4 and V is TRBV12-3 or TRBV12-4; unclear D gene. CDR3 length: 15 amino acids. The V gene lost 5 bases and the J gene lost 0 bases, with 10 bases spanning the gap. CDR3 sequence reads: CASSPQLATNEKLFF. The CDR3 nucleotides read TGTGCCAGCAGTCCCCAACTCGCAACTAATGAAAAACTGTTTTTT.

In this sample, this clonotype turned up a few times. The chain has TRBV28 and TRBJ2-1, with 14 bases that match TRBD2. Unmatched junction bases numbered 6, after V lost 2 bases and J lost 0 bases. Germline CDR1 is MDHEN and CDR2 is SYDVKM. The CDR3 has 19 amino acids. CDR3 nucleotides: TGTGCCAGCAGTTTACCCCGACTAGCGGGGGGGAGCTCCTACAATGAGCAGTTCTTC. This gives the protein CASSLPRLAGGSSYNEQFF. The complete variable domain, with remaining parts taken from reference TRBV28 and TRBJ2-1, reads DVKVTQSSRYLVKRTGEKVFLECVQDMDHENMFWYRQDPGLGLRLIYFSYDVKMKEKGDIPEGYSVSREKKERFSLILESASTNQTSMYLCASSLPRLAGGSSYNEQFFGPGTRLTVL.

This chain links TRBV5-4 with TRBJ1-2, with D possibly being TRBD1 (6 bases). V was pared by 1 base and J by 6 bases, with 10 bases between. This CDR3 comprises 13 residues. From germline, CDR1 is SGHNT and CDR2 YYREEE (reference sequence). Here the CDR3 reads CASSLNRVHGYTF. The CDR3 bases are TGTGCCAGCAGCTTGAACAGGGTTCATGGCTACACCTTC.

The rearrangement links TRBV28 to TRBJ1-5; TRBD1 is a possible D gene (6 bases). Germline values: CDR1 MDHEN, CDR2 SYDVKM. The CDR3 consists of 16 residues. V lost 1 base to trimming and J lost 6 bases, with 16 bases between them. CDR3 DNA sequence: TGTGCCAGCAGTTTATATACAGGGATTGTCGGTCAGCCCCAGCATTTT. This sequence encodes CASSLYTGIVGQPQHF.